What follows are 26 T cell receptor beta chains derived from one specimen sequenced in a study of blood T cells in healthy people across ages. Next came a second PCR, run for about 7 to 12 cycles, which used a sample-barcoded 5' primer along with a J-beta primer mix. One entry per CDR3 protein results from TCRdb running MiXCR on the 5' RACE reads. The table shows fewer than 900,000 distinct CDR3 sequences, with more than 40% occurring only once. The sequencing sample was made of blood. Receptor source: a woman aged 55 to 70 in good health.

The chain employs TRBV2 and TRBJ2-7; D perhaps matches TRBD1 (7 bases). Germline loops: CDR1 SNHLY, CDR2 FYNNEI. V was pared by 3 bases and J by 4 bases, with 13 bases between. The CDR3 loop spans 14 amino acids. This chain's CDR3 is CASSETGRKYEQYF. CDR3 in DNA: TGTGCCAGCAGTGAGACAGGGAGGAAGTACGAGCAGTACTTC. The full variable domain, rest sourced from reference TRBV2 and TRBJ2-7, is EPEVTQTPSHQVTQMGQEVILRCVPISNHLYFYWYRQILGQKVEFLVSFYNNEISEKSEIFDDQFSVERPDGSNFTLKIRSTKLEDSAMYFCASSETGRKYEQYFGPGTRLTVT.

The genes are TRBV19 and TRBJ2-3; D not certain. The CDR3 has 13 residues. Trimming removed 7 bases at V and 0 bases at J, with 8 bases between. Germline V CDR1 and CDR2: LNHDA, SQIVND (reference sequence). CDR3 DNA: TGTGCCAGTAACACAGCTAGCACAGATACGCAGTATTTT. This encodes CASNTASTDTQYF. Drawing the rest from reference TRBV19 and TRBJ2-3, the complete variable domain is DGGITQSPKYLFRKEGQNVTLSCEQNLNHDAMYWYRQDPGQGLRLIYYSQIVNDFQKGDIAEGYSVSREKKESFPLTVTSAQKNPTAFYLCASNTASTDTQYFGPGTRLTVL.

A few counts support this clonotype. The CDR3 region has the DNA TGCAGTGCTAGAGATCCCACTAGCGGTGGGTCGTTGGGCGAGCAGTACTTC. Protein: CSARDPTSGGSLGEQYF. The chain combines TRBV20-1 with TRBJ2-7; 8 bases are shared with TRBD2. The CDR3 consists of 17 residues. V trimming: 0 bases; J trimming: 6 bases; junction bases outside the gene matches: 16. The V gene's germline CDR1 is DFQATT and CDR2 SNEGSKA (reference sequence).

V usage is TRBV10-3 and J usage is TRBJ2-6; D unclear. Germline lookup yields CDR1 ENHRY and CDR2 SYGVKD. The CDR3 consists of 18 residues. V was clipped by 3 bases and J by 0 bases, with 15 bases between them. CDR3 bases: TGTGCCATCAGTGAAGCCCTCGACATCCTCTCTGGGGCCAACGTCCTGACTTTC. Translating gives CAISEALDILSGANVLTF.

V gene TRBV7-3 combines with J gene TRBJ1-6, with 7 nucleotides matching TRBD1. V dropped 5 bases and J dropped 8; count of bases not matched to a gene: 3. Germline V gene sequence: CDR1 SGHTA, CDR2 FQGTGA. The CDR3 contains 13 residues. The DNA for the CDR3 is TGTGCCAGCAGCCGAGGGGGCGATTCACCCCTCCACTTT. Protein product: CASSRGGDSPLHF.

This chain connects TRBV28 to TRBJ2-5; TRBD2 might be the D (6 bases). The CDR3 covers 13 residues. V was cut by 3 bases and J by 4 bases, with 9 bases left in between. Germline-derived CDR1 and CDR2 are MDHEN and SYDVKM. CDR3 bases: TGTGCCAGCAGTTTTGGACTAATAGAGACCCAGTACTTC. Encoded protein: CASSFGLIETQYF.

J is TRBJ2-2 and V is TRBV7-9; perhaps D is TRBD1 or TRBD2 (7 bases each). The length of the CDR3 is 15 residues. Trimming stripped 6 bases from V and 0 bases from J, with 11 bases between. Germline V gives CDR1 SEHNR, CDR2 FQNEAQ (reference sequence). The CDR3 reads CASRGGGPNTGELFF. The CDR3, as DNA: TGTGCCAGCAGGGGAGGGGGCCCGAACACCGGGGAGCTGTTTTTT.

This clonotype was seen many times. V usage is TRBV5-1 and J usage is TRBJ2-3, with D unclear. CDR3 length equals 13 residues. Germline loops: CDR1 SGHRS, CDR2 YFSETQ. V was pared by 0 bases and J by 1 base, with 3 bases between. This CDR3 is CASSLEGTDTQYF. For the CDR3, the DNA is TGCGCCAGCAGCTTGGAAGGCACAGATACGCAGTATTTT.

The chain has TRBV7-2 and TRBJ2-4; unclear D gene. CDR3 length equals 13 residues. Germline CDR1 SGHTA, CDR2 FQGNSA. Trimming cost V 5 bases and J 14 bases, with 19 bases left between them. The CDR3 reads CASSGGRSATEYF. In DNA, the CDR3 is TGTGCCAGCAGCGGCGGTCGCTCGGCAACCGAGTACTTC. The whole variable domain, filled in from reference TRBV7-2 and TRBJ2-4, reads GAGVSQSPSNKVTEKGKDVELRCDPISGHTALYWYRQSLGQGLEFLIYFQGNSAPDKSGLPSDRFSAERTGGSVSTLTIQRTQQEDSAVYLCASSGGRSATEYFGAGTRLSVL.

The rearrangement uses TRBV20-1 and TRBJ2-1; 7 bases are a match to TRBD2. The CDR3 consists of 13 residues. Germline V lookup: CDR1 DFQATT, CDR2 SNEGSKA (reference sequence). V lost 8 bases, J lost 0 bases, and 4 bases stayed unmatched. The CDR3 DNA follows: TGCAGTCCGCGGGGGAGCTCCTACAATGAGCAGTTCTTC. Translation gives CSPRGSSYNEQFF.

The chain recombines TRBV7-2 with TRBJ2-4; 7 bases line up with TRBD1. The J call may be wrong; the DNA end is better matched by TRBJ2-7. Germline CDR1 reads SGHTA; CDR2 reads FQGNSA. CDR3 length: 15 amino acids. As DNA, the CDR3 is TGTGCCAGCAGCGCACCCGACAGGGCCTCCTACGAGCAGTACTTC. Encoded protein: CASSAPDRASYEQYF.

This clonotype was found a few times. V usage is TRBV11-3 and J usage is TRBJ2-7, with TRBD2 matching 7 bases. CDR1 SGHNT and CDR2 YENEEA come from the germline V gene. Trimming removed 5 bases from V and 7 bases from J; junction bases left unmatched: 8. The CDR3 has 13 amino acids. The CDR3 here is CASSPGGLNEQYF. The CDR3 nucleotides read TGTGCCAGCAGCCCGGGAGGTCTGAATGAGCAGTACTTC.

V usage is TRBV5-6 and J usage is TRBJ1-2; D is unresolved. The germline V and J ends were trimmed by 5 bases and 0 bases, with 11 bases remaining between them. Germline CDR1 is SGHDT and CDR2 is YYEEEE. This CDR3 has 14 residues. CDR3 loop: CASSSPGTNYGYTF. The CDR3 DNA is TGTGCCAGCAGTTCACCGGGAACTAACTATGGCTACACCTTC.

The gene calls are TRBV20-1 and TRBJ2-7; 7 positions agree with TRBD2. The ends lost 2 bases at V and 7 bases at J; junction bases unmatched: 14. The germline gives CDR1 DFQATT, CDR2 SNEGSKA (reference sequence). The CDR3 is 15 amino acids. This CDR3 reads CSARSGRGPSFEQYF. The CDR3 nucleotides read TGCAGTGCTAGAAGTGGGAGGGGTCCATCGTTTGAGCAGTACTTC.

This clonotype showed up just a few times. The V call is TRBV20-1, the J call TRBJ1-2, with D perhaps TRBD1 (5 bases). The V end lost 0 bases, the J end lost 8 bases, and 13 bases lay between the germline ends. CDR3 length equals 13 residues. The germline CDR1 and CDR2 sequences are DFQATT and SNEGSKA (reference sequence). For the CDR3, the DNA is TGCAGTGCTAGAGATGGAGGGGTTGGCGGCTACACCTTC. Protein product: CSARDGGVGGYTF.

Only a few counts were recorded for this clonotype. CDR3 amino acids: CASSPLGESTYEQYF. Written as DNA, the CDR3 is TGTGCCAGCAGTCCCCTAGGGGAATCCACCTACGAGCAGTACTTC. The rearrangement links TRBV28 to TRBJ2-7; a possible D gene is TRBD1 (5 bases). The CDR3 length is 15 residues. V lost 5 bases and J lost 2, with 16 bases in between. Germline CDR1 is MDHEN and CDR2 is SYDVKM. The complete variable domain, with remaining parts taken from reference TRBV28 and TRBJ2-7, reads DVKVTQSSRYLVKRTGEKVFLECVQDMDHENMFWYRQDPGLGLRLIYFSYDVKMKEKGDIPEGYSVSREKKERFSLILESASTNQTSMYLCASSPLGESTYEQYFGPGTRLTVT.

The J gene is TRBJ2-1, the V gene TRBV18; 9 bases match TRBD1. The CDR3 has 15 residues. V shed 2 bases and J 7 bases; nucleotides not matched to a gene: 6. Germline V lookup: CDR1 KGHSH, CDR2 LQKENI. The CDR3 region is CASSPRDRVWNEQFF. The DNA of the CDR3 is TGTGCCAGCTCACCAAGGGACAGGGTTTGGAATGAGCAGTTCTTC.

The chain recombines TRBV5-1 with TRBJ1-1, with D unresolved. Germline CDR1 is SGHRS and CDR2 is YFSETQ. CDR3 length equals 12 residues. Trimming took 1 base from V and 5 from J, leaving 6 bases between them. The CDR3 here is CASSLTRTEAFF. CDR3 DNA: TGCGCCAGCAGCTTGACCAGAACTGAAGCTTTCTTT.

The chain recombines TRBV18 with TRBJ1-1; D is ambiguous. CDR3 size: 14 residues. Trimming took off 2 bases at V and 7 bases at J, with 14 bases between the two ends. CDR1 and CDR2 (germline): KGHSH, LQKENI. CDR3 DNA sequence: TGTGCCAGCTCACCAGCCGGACGGCTCTGTGAAGCTTTCTTT. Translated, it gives CASSPAGRLCEAFF.

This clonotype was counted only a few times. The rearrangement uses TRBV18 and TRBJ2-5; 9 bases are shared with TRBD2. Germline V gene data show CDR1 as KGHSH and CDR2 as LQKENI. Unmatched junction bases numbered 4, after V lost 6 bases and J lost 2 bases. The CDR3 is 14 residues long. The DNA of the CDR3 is TGTGCCAGCTCGGCGACTAGCGGTCAAGAGACCCAGTACTTC. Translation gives CASSATSGQETQYF.

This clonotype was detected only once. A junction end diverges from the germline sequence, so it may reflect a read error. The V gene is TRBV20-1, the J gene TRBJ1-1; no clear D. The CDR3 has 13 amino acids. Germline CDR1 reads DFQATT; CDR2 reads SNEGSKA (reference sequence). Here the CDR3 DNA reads TGCAGTGCCAGAGTGGACCCAAACACTGAGGCTTTCTTT. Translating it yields CSARVDPNTEAFF.

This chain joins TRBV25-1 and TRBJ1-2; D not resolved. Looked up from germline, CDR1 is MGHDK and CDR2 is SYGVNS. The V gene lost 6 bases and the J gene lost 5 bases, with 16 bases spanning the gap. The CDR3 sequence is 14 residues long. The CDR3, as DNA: TGTGCCAGCAGAAACCCCGGAAGACCGTATGGCTACACCTTC. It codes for CASRNPGRPYGYTF.

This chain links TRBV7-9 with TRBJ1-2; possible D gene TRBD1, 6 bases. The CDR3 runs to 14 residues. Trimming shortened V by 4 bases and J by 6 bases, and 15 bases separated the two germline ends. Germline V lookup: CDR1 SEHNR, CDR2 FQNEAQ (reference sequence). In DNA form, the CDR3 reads TGTGCCAGCAGCTACTATACAGGGCTCAATGGCTACACCTTC. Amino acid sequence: CASSYYTGLNGYTF.

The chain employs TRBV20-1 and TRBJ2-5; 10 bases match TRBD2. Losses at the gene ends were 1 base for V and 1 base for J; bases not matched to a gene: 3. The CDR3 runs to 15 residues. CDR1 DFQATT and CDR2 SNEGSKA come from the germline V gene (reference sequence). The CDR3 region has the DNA TGCAGTGCTAGAGTGGCTAGCGGGAGCCAAGAGACCCAGTACTTC. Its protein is CSARVASGSQETQYF.

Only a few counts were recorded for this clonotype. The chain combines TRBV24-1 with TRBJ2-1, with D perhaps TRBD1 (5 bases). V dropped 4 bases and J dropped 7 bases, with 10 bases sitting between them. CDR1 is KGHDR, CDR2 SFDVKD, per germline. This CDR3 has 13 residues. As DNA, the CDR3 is TGTGCCACCAGTGACCCCGACAGAAATGAGCAGTTCTTC. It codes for CATSDPDRNEQFF.

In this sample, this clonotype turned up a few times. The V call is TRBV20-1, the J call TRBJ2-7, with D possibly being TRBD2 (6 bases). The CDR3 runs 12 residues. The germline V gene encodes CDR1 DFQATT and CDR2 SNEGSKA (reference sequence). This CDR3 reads CSSEAGSYEQYF. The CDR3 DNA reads TGCAGCTCGGAGGCGGGAAGCTACGAGCAGTACTTC.